Below are 31 T cell receptor beta chains sequenced from a single sample in a study of cytomegalovirus exposure and HLA in healthy donors. The PCR made use of 60 Vbeta and 13 Jbeta primers. Profiling relied on immunoSEQ multiplex PCR, and the TCRdb table lists in-frame clones only, not all of them. Found here are about 130,000 clones, roughly 80% of them singletons; the top ten hold over 2%. Material for sequencing was PBMCs. These TCRs come from a man aged 25-45 years in good health and CMV-seronegative.

The genes are TRBV19 and TRBJ1-2, with D maybe TRBD1 (6 bases). The CDR3 consists of 12 residues. The V end was cut by 7 bases, the J end by 6 bases, with 12 bases between. CDR1 LNHDA and CDR2 SQIVND come from the germline V gene (reference sequence). The DNA of the CDR3 is TGTGCCAGTAATCGGGACATCGATGGCTACACCTTC. Translated: CASNRDIDGYTF.

The chain has TRBV27 and TRBJ2-7; 10 bases fit TRBD2. The CDR3 covers 13 residues. Per the germline V gene, CDR1 is MNHEY and CDR2 is SMNVEV (reference sequence). The V gene end was trimmed by 10 bases and the J gene end by 3 bases; junction bases not matched to a gene: 6. CDR3 coding DNA: TGTGCCACCCGACTAGCGGGCGGCTACGAGCAGTACTTC. This codes for CATRLAGGYEQYF.

This clone was seen more than once but under ten times. The chain is built from TRBV7-6 and TRBJ1-2; 10 bases are a match to TRBD1. The V gene's germline CDR1 is SGHVS and CDR2 FNYEAQ. The CDR3 length is 14 residues. Trimming removed 1 base from V and 8 bases from J; junction bases left unmatched: 4. The CDR3 DNA follows: TGTGCCAGCAGCTTAGGACAGGGGGCGGGCGGCTACACCTTC. Translation: CASSLGQGAGGYTF.

This clone was counted between two and nine times. This chain joins TRBV27 and TRBJ2-6; D perhaps matches TRBD2 (6 bases). The V and J ends lost 6 bases and 4 bases respectively, with 19 bases between them. Germline V gives CDR1 MNHEY, CDR2 SMNVEV (reference sequence). The CDR3 totals 17 residues. The CDR3 sequence is CASSRRGDPGGANVLTF. CDR3 nucleotide sequence: TGTGCCAGCAGCCGCCGCGGGGATCCGGGCGGGGCCAACGTCCTGACTTTC.

The CDR3, as DNA: TGTGCCAGCTCCGGTGAGGCCAGCACAGATACGCAGTATTTT. It is translated as CASSGEASTDTQYF. This chain links TRBV2 with TRBJ2-3; D is uncertain. This CDR3 is built from 14 residues. In germline, CDR1 is SNHLY, CDR2 FYNNEI. Trimming shortened V by 8 bases and J by 0 bases, and 12 bases separated the two germline ends. Using reference TRBV2 and TRBJ2-3 for the parts outside the CDR3, the full variable domain is EPEVTQTPSHQVTQMGQEVILRCVPISNHLYFYWYRQILGQKVEFLVSFYNNEISEKSEIFDDQFSVERPDGSNFTLKIRSTKLEDSAMYFCASSGEASTDTQYFGPGTRLTVL.

Worth noting for this clone: One end of the junction is discordant with germline, which a read error may explain. The J gene is TRBJ1-1, the V gene TRBV7-7, with D unclear. Germline V gene lookup returns CDR1 SSHAT and CDR2 FNYEAQ (reference sequence). This CDR3 is 13 amino acids long. The CDR3 reads CASSPTVNTEAFF. For the CDR3, the DNA is TGTGCTAGCAGTCCCACAGTGAACACTGAAGCTTTCTTT.

The genes are TRBV10-1 and TRBJ1-1; D may be TRBD1 (6 bases). CDR3 length: 13 residues. V dropped 7 bases and J dropped 5 bases, with 14 bases sitting between them. CDR1 WNHNN and CDR2 SYGVQD come from the germline V gene (reference sequence). DNA of the CDR3: TGCGCCAGCAACCCAGGGGAACGTACTGAAGCTTTCTTT. It is translated as CASNPGERTEAFF.

This chain uses TRBV28 with TRBJ1-2; TRBD1 matches at 7 bases. The CDR3 sequence is 14 residues long. Germline V CDR1 and CDR2: MDHEN, SYDVKM. Trimming cost V 6 bases and J 6 bases; bases outside gene matches: 10. CDR3 bases: TGTGCCAGCAGCCTGCCACAGGGGTGGCATGGCTACACCTTC. It translates to CASSLPQGWHGYTF.

This chain connects TRBV13 to TRBJ2-1, with 11 bases fitting TRBD2. From germline, CDR1 is PRHDT and CDR2 FYEKMQ (reference sequence). With 2 bases clipped from V and 4 bases from J, the junction kept 1 base outside the gene matches. The CDR3 consists of 15 residues. CDR3 DNA sequence: TGTGCCAGCAGCTTACGGACTAGCGGGTACAATGAGCAGTTCTTC. Protein: CASSLRTSGYNEQFF. Complete variable domain (other parts from reference TRBV13 and TRBJ2-1): AAGVIQSPRHLIKEKRETATLKCYPIPRHDTVYWYQQGPGQDPQFLISFYEKMQSDKGSIPDRFSAQQFSDYHSELNMSSLELGDSALYFCASSLRTSGYNEQFFGPGTRLTVL.

The chain links TRBV10-3 to TRBJ2-3, with 8 positions matching TRBD2. V shed 6 bases and J 3 bases; nucleotides not matched to a gene: 8. The CDR3 spans 15 residues. The germline V gene encodes CDR1 ENHRY and CDR2 SYGVKD. CDR3 region: CAISAGREGTDTQYF. The CDR3 DNA reads as TGTGCCATCAGCGCCGGGAGGGAGGGGACAGATACGCAGTATTTT.

The chain employs TRBV19 and TRBJ1-5, with D possibly TRBD1 on 6 matching bases. The germline CDR1 and CDR2 sequences are LNHDA and SQIVND (reference sequence). This CDR3 contains 15 residues. With 9 bases removed from V and 1 base from J, the gap between germline ends came to 16 bases. The CDR3 nucleotides read TGTGCCAGCCTCCGCGACAGGATGAGCAATCAGCCCCAGCATTTT. Protein: CASLRDRMSNQPQHF.

The V and J genes are TRBV2 and TRBJ2-5; tentatively, D is TRBD2 (7 bases). Per the germline V gene, CDR1 is SNHLY and CDR2 is FYNNEI. The CDR3 loop spans 15 amino acids. Trimming shortened V by 0 bases and J by 3 bases, and 11 bases separated the two germline ends. The CDR3 here is CASSEALGGEETQYF. In nucleotides, the CDR3 is TGTGCCAGCAGTGAAGCTCTAGGGGGGGAAGAGACCCAGTACTTC.

V is TRBV10-3 and J is TRBJ2-6; the D is unclear. The V end lost 10 bases, the J end lost 4 bases, and 11 bases lay between the germline ends. CDR3 length: 13 residues. Germline V gives CDR1 ENHRY, CDR2 SYGVKD. As DNA, the CDR3 is TGTGCCACCTTAACAGCCGGGGCCAACGTCCTGACTTTC. Protein sequence: CATLTAGANVLTF.

The genes are TRBV7-2 and TRBJ2-7, with TRBD2 matching over 13 bases. CDR3 length: 18 amino acids. Germline V gene sequence: CDR1 SGHTA, CDR2 FQGNSA. Germline trimming cut 0 bases from V and 5 bases from J; bases unmatched to any gene: 10. The DNA for the CDR3 is TGTGCCAGCAGCTTAGCCGGGAATGGACTAGCGGGAGACCACGAGCAGTACTTC. This encodes CASSLAGNGLAGDHEQYF.

In this sample, this clone turned up once. The genes are TRBV7-9 and TRBJ1-1; D gene ambiguous. CDR3 length equals 15 residues. The V end lost 3 bases, the J end lost 2 bases, and 13 bases lay between the germline ends. Looked up from germline, CDR1 is SEHNR and CDR2 is FQNEAQ (reference sequence). The CDR3: CASSFGVSTNTEAFF. The CDR3 DNA sequence: TGTGCCAGCAGCTTCGGGGTATCCACTAACACTGAAGCTTTCTTT.

The CDR3 region has the DNA TGTGCCAGCAGCGTAACTGGGGACAACTACGAGCAGTACTTC. This gives the protein CASSVTGDNYEQYF. The chain is built from TRBV9 and TRBJ2-7, with D possibly TRBD1 on 6 matching bases. This CDR3 spans 14 amino acids. V shed 1 base and J shed 3 bases, with 11 bases lying between them. Germline CDR1 and CDR2: SGDLS and YYNGEE.

The rearrangement links TRBV5-5 to TRBJ2-5; a weak D match, TRBD2 (7 bases). Looked up from germline, CDR1 is SGHKS and CDR2 is YYEKEE (reference sequence). The CDR3 spans 14 residues. V lost 6 bases and J 4 bases, leaving 16 bases between the germline ends. Written as DNA, the CDR3 is TGTGCCAGCACTAACTCGAGGGGGGGAGAGACCCAGTACTTC. Protein product: CASTNSRGGETQYF.

The chain employs TRBV12-5 and TRBJ2-6, with a tentative D call TRBD2 (5 bases). This CDR3 is built from 16 residues. V shed 3 bases and J shed 3 bases, with 12 bases lying between them. CDR1 and CDR2 (germline): LGHNT, FRNRAP. CDR3 in DNA: TGTGCTAGTGGTTTCCTGGCGGGTTTTGGGGCCAACGTCCTGACTTTC. Translated, it gives CASGFLAGFGANVLTF. Variable domain in full (rest from reference TRBV12-5 and TRBJ2-6): DARVTQTPRHKVTEMGQEVTMRCQPILGHNTVFWYRQTMMQGLELLAYFRNRAPLDDSGMPKDRFSAEMPDATLATLKIQPSEPRDSAVYFCASGFLAGFGANVLTFGAGSRLTVL.

V gene TRBV28 combines with J gene TRBJ2-7; 13 positions match TRBD2. After removal of 3 bases from V and 3 bases from J, the junction contained 2 bases not matched to a gene. This CDR3 contains 15 residues. Germline CDR1 reads MDHEN; CDR2 reads SYDVKM. In DNA, the CDR3 is TGTGCCAGCAGTTTGGGACTAGCGGGGTACTACGAGCAGTACTTC. It specifies CASSLGLAGYYEQYF.

The rearrangement joins TRBV29-1 to TRBJ1-4; unclear D gene. V lost 7 bases and J 4 bases, leaving 13 bases between the germline ends. This CDR3 is built from 13 residues. The V gene's germline CDR1 is SQVTM and CDR2 ANQGSEA. CDR3 protein: CSAVQNLNEKLFF. The DNA for the CDR3 is TGCAGCGCCGTGCAGAACCTTAATGAAAAACTGTTTTTT.

This rearrangement joins TRBV18 to TRBJ1-1, with 7 bases lining up with TRBD1. Germline V gene lookup returns CDR1 KGHSH and CDR2 LQKENI. The CDR3 consists of 14 residues. V lost 4 bases, J lost 5 bases, and 7 bases stayed unmatched. CDR3 in amino acids: CASSLRQGDTEAFF. The CDR3, as DNA: TGTGCCAGCTCACTCCGACAGGGAGATACTGAAGCTTTCTTT.

V usage is TRBV5-1 and J usage is TRBJ1-4; 7 bases match TRBD1. The CDR3 sequence is 14 residues long. The trim removed 7 bases at V and 8 bases at J, leaving 11 bases unmatched. The germline V gene has CDR1 SGHRS and CDR2 YFSETQ. This chain's CDR3 is CASSLEGAGEKLFF. As DNA, the CDR3 is TGCGCCAGCTCGCTGGAGGGGGCAGGGGAAAAACTGTTTTTT.

CDR3 residues: CASSLGTGFSTDTQYF. CDR3 nucleotides: TGTGCCAGCAGCTTGGGAACAGGGTTCAGCACAGATACGCAGTATTTT. This chain links TRBV5-6 with TRBJ2-3; tentative D call: TRBD1 (6 bases). Deletions cut 0 bases from V and 0 bases from J, with 11 bases between. This CDR3 is 16 amino acids long. Germline values: CDR1 SGHDT, CDR2 YYEEEE.

This clone was counted once. The chain links TRBV5-1 to TRBJ2-1; 9 bases are shared with TRBD2. Germline V CDR1 and CDR2: SGHRS, YFSETQ. CDR3 length: 17 residues. V was pared by 4 bases and J by 10 bases, with 18 bases of the junction left unmatched. The CDR3 nucleotides are TGCGCCAGCAGCCCACGCGCCAGCGGGGGGCCGATCGGGGAGCAGTTCTTC. Translating it yields CASSPRASGGPIGEQFF.

The chain has TRBV6-5 and TRBJ1-1; 9 bases line up with TRBD1. V lost 6 bases and J lost 2; bases outside the gene matches: 4. Germline values: CDR1 MNHEY, CDR2 SVGAGI. CDR3 size: 14 residues. The CDR3 sequence: CASSPGQGNTEAFF. The CDR3 DNA reads as TGTGCCAGCAGCCCGGGACAGGGAAACACTGAAGCTTTCTTT.

This clone was recorded only once. The genes are TRBV6-5 and TRBJ2-2; D ambiguous. This CDR3 has 15 residues. The germline V gene has CDR1 MNHEY and CDR2 SVGAGI. V lost 2 bases and J 5 bases, leaving 12 bases between the germline ends. The CDR3 bases are TGTGCCAGCAGTTACGGCCTTGCTGGTACCGGGGAGCTGTTTTTT. Its translation: CASSYGLAGTGELFF.

This clone was counted a few times. The chain links TRBV2 to TRBJ2-1; 8 nucleotides agree with TRBD2. Germline V gene data show CDR1 as SNHLY and CDR2 as FYNNEI. V gave up 6 bases and J gave up 2 bases; unmatched junction bases: 9. The CDR3 spans 16 residues. The CDR3 reads CASSPMAGGPYNEQFF. CDR3 DNA sequence: TGTGCCAGCAGCCCCATGGCGGGAGGCCCCTACAATGAGCAGTTCTTC.

The chain couples TRBV5-1 to TRBJ2-3, with 7 bases lining up with TRBD1. Germline CDR1 is SGHRS and CDR2 is YFSETQ. This CDR3 spans 16 amino acids. V was pared by 4 bases and J by 1 base, with 9 bases of the junction left unmatched. The CDR3 region has the DNA TGCGCCAGCAGCGTCCCCACAGGGGCGCGCACAGATACGCAGTATTTT. Its translation: CASSVPTGARTDTQYF.

The CDR3 protein is CASSSLASETQYF. The CDR3 DNA sequence: TGTGCCAGCAGTTCCCTAGCGTCAGAGACCCAGTACTTC. The chain uses TRBV7-2 and TRBJ2-5; TRBD2 is a possible D gene (6 bases). CDR1 is SGHTA and CDR2 is FQGNSA in the germline V gene. Between the trimmed V and J ends, which lost 6 bases and 4 bases, there was a span of 12 bases. The CDR3 has 13 residues.

V usage is TRBV28 and J usage is TRBJ1-5, with TRBD1 identical over 8 bases. Trimming took 4 bases from V and 7 from J; bases not matched to a gene: 6. Germline assignment: CDR1 MDHEN and CDR2 SYDVKM. The CDR3 consists of 14 residues. The CDR3 loop reads CASSSGGAGQPQHF. DNA for the CDR3: TGTGCCAGCAGTTCAGGGGGCGCGGGCCAGCCCCAGCATTTT.

This clone was picked up one time. J is TRBJ1-3 and V is TRBV7-8; D is unresolved. Trimming took off 5 bases at V and 4 bases at J, with 15 bases between the two ends. The length of the CDR3 is 15 residues. Germline V gene lookup returns CDR1 SGHVS and CDR2 FQNEAQ. CDR3 amino acids: CASSLTGLSGNTIYF. The CDR3 DNA reads TGTGCCAGCAGCCTGACGGGTTTGTCCGGAAACACCATATATTTT.